This T cell receptor beta chain was recorded in a study of blood T cell repertoires in COVID-19. Whole-study context: Samples representing acute and convalescent COVID-19 were sourced from the United States, Italy and Spain. Sources were T cells, B-cell-depleted T cells, or PBMCs; the material itself was cDNA or gDNA.

Germline V lookup: CDR1 LNHDA, CDR2 SQIVND (reference sequence). V was clipped by 6 bases and J by 4 bases, with 13 bases between them. The CDR3 is made up of 14 amino acids. Authors' analysis steps: By means of reference gene primer amplification, nucleated cell counts were estimated. Only in-frame clones appear in the TCRdb table, and some are missing; sequencing was by immunoSEQ multiplex PCR. V and J calls and clone size follow that table, whereas D and trimming were derived from the DNA. The table has 70,000 to 80,000 clones, 75% to 95% seen once; the top ten hold 4.8%. The sequenced sample was peripheral blood. The TCR comes from a woman aged 55-69 years with active COVID-19. The chain is built from TRBV19 and TRBJ1-5, with D tentatively TRBD1 (6 bases). The CDR3 DNA sequence: TGTGCCAGTAGCTACGACAGGCTAAATCAGCCCCAGCATTTT. It is translated as CASSYDRLNQPQHF.